This T cell receptor (beta chain) stems from a study of T cells after yellow fever vaccination. Germline CDR1 is SGDLS and CDR2 is YYNGEE. Trimming shortened V by 2 bases and J by 7 bases, and 10 bases separated the two germline ends. This CDR3 has 13 residues. TCRdb redid the calling of the 5' RACE reads with MiXCR, one entry per CDR3 protein. The sample contains approximately 550,000 distinct CDR3 sequences, around 21% of which appear only once. A few counts support this clonotype. The starting material was PBMCs, obtained 15 days after the yellow fever booster vaccination. This TCR derives from a man aged 25 to 40 who received the YFV17D yellow fever vaccine. This rearrangement joins TRBV9 to TRBJ2-1, with D unclear. The CDR3 here is CASSVVGLNEQFF. The DNA for the CDR3 is TGTGCCAGCAGCGTCGTCGGGCTTAATGAGCAGTTCTTC.